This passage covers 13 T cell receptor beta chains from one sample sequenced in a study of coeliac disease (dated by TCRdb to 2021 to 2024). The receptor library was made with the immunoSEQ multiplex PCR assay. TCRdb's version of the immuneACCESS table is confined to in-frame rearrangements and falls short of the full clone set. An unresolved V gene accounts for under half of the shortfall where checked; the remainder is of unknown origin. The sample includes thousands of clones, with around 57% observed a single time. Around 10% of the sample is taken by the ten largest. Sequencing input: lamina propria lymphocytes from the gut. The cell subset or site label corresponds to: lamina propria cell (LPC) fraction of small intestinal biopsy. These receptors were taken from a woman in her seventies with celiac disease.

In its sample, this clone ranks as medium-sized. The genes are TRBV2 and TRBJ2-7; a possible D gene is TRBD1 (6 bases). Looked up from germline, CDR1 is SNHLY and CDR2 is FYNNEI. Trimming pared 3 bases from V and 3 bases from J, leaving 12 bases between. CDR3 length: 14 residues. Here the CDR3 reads CASSEKQGYYEQYF. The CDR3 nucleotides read TGTGCCAGCAGTGAGAAACAGGGATACTACGAGCAGTACTTC.

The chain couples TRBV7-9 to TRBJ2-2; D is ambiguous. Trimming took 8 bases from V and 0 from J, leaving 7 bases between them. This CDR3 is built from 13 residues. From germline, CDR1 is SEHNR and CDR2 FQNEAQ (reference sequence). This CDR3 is CASEQSNTGELFF. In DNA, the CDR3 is TGTGCCAGCGAACAGTCGAACACCGGGGAGCTGTTTTTT.

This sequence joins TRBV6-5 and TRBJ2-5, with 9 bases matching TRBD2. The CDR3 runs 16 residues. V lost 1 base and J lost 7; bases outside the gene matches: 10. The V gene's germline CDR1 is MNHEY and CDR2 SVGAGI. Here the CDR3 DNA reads TGTGCCAGCAGTTACTGGCTAGCGGGGCGACCGGGGACCCAGTACTTC. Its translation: CASSYWLAGRPGTQYF.

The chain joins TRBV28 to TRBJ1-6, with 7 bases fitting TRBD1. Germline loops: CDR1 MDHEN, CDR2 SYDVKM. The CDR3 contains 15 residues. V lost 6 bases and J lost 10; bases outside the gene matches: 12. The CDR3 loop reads CASSPPLTGFSPLHF. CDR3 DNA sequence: TGTGCCAGCAGCCCACCCCTGACAGGGTTCTCACCCCTCCACTTT.

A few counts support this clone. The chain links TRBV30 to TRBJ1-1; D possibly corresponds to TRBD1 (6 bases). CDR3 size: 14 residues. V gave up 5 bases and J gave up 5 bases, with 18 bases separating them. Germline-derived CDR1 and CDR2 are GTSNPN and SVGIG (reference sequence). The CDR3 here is CAWSGRTAKTEAFF. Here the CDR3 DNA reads TGTGCCTGGTCCGGCCGGACAGCTAAGACTGAAGCTTTCTTT.

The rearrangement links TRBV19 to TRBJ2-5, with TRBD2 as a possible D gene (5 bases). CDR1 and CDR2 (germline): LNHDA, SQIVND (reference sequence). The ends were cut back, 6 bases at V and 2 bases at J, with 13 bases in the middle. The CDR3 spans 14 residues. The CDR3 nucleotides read TGTGCCAGTAGAACCCTTAGCGTTCAAGAGACCCAGTACTTC. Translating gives CASRTLSVQETQYF.

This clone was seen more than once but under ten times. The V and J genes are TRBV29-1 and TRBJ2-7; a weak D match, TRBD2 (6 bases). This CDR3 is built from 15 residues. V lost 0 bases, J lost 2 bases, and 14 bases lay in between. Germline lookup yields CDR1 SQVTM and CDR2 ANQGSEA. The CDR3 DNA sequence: TGCAGCGTTGAAGAGGGAGGTTTGAGCACCTACGAGCAGTACTTC. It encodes CSVEEGGLSTYEQYF.

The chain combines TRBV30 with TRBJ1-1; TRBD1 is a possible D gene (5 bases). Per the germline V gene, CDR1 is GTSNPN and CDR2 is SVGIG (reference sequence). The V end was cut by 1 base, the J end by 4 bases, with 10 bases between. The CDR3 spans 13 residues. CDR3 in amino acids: CAWSAGGGTEAFF. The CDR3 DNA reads TGTGCCTGGAGTGCGGGGGGAGGCACTGAAGCTTTCTTT.

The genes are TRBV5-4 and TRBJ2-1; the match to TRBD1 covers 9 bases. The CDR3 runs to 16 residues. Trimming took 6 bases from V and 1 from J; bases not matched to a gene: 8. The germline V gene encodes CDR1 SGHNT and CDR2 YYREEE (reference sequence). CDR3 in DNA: TGTGCCAGCAAGGGGGACAGGGCCGGGTCCTACAATGAGCAGTTCTTC. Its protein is CASKGDRAGSYNEQFF.

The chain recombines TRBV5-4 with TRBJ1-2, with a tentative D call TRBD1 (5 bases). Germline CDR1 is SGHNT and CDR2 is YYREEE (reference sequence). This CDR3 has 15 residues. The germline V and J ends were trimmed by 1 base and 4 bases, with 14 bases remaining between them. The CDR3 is CASSLKHGGGYGYTF. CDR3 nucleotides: TGTGCCAGCAGCTTGAAACATGGGGGGGGCTATGGCTACACCTTC.

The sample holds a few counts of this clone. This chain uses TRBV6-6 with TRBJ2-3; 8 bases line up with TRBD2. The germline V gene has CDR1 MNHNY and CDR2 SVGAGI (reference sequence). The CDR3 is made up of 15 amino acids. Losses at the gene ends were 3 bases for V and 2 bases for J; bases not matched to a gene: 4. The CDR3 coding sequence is TGTGCCAGCAGTTATGAGCGGGGGTACACAGATACGCAGTATTTT. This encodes CASSYERGYTDTQYF.

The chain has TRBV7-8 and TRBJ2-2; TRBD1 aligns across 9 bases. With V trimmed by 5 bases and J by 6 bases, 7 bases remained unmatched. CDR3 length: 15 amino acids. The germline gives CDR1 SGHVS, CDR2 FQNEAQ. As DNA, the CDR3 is TGTGCCAGCAGCCTCCGGGACAGGGCTTCCGGGGAGCTGTTTTTT. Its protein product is CASSLRDRASGELFF.

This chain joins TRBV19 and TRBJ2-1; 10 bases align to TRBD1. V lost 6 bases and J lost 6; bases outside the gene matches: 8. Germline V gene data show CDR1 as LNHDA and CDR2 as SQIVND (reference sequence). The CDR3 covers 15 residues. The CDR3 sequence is CASSDGQGGINEQFF. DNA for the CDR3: TGTGCCAGTAGCGACGGACAGGGGGGTATCAATGAGCAGTTCTTC.